The 28 T cell receptor beta chains in this list originate from one sample, sequenced in a study of shared T cell receptors in the human thymus. Here immunoSEQ multiplex PCR was the method, and the copy in TCRdb shows in-frame clones only, minus some. This sample carries 500,000 to 850,000 clones, around 87% of them seen once, and the ten largest clones take 0.0094%. The sample also formed part of further work on human thymus T cells.

Sequencing used thymocytes. The receptors stem from a boy in the first two years of life with a congenital heart defect.

The V and J genes are TRBV9 and TRBJ1-5, with 7 bases that match TRBD1. Germline assignment: CDR1 SGDLS and CDR2 YYNGEE. Trimming took 0 bases from V and 3 from J; bases not matched to a gene: 3. The CDR3 is 15 residues long. The CDR3 nucleotides read TGTGCCAGCAGCGTAGGGACAGGCGACAATCAGCCCCAGCATTTT. It yields the protein CASSVGTGDNQPQHF.

Comment on this clone: This sample includes further DNA sequences coding for the same CDR3. The chain links TRBV7-2 to TRBJ1-2, with D perhaps matching TRBD1 (5 bases). The V gene lost 3 bases and the J gene lost 4 bases, with 9 bases spanning the gap. Germline loops: CDR1 SGHTA, CDR2 FQGNSA. The CDR3 covers 13 residues. The CDR3 is CASSLGQGYGYTF. The CDR3, as DNA: TGTGCCAGCAGCTTGGGCCAGGGCTATGGCTACACCTTC.

This clone was picked up one time. The junction does not match germline at one end; this may be a read error. The chain's CDR3 is CASSLRGKGSRANVLTF. CDR3 sequence (DNA): TGTGCCAGCAGTTTAAGGGGAAAGGGCTCTAGGGCCAACGTCCTGACTTTC. The chain is built from TRBV28 and TRBJ2-6; possibly TRBD1 for D (5 bases). Germline V lookup: CDR1 MDHEN, CDR2 SYDVKM. The CDR3 length is 17 residues.

The chain links TRBV28 to TRBJ2-5, with TRBD1 matching over 9 bases. CDR1 MDHEN and CDR2 SYDVKM come from the germline V gene. J lost 2 bases, V lost 3 bases, and 1 base had no gene match. The CDR3 runs 14 residues. CDR3 bases: TGTGCCAGCAGTTTGGGGACAGGGCAAGAGACCCAGTACTTC. It codes for CASSLGTGQETQYF.

This chain uses TRBV27 with TRBJ2-7; D uncertain. There are 14 residues in the CDR3. The germline V gene encodes CDR1 MNHEY and CDR2 SMNVEV (reference sequence). Deletions cut 0 bases from V and 0 bases from J, with 6 bases between. CDR3 region: CASSLSLYSYEQYF. Here the CDR3 DNA reads TGTGCCAGCAGTTTATCCCTCTACTCCTACGAGCAGTACTTC.

V gene TRBV5-6 combines with J gene TRBJ2-1, with a tentative D call TRBD2 (6 bases). Trimming left V 4 bases short and J 6 bases short, with 14 bases between. CDR1 is SGHDT and CDR2 is YYEEEE in the germline V gene. The CDR3 contains 14 residues. The CDR3 loop is CASSPGLLLNEQFF. As DNA, the CDR3 is TGTGCCAGCAGCCCGGGACTTCTACTCAATGAGCAGTTCTTC. Complete variable domain (other parts from reference TRBV5-6 and TRBJ2-1): DAGVTQSPTHLIKTRGQQVTLRCSPKSGHDTVSWYQQALGQGPQFIFQYYEEEERQRGNFPDRFSGHQFPNYSSELNVNALLLGDSALYLCASSPGLLLNEQFFGPGTRLTVL.

This chain uses TRBV7-6 with TRBJ2-3, with TRBD1 matching over 9 bases. The germline V gene encodes CDR1 SGHVS and CDR2 FNYEAQ. CDR3 length equals 20 residues. V lost 1 base and J lost 1; bases outside the gene matches: 15. The CDR3 sequence is CASSLGWDRENTMGTDTQYF. The CDR3 DNA sequence: TGTGCCAGCAGCTTAGGATGGGACAGGGAGAACACTATGGGCACAGATACGCAGTATTTT.

This rearrangement joins TRBV5-6 to TRBJ1-1; D gene ambiguous. V dropped 5 bases and J dropped 2 bases, with 22 bases sitting between them. The germline V gene encodes CDR1 SGHDT and CDR2 YYEEEE. The CDR3 consists of 17 residues. The CDR3 DNA reads TGTGCCAGCAGGGCCCACGAGGGAATACGATCCAACACTGAAGCTTTCTTT. As protein: CASRAHEGIRSNTEAFF.

V gene TRBV6-6 combines with J gene TRBJ1-5, with a possible D match to TRBD1 (5 bases). CDR3 size: 16 residues. Germline V lookup: CDR1 MNHNY, CDR2 SVGAGI (reference sequence). V gave up 4 bases and J gave up 2 bases, with 15 bases separating them. The CDR3 DNA sequence: TGTGCCAGCAGTTCCTTCGACAGAACGCGCAATCAGCCCCAGCATTTT. It yields the protein CASSSFDRTRNQPQHF.

The genes are TRBV5-4 and TRBJ2-3; 8 bases match TRBD2. The germline CDR1 and CDR2 sequences are SGHNT and YYREEE (reference sequence). The junction had 7 bases not matched to a gene; V was cut back by 0 bases and J by 4 bases. The CDR3 length is 16 residues. The CDR3 sequence: CASSLESRGGPDTQYF. CDR3 DNA: TGTGCCAGCAGCTTGGAGAGTCGGGGGGGCCCAGATACGCAGTATTTT.

The chain joins TRBV10-1 to TRBJ2-1; D is ambiguous. Trimming pared 1 base from V and 0 bases from J, leaving 10 bases between. The CDR3 totals 16 residues. Germline V gene lookup returns CDR1 WNHNN and CDR2 SYGVQD (reference sequence). The CDR3 loop is CASSEWLRSSYNEQFF. Here the CDR3 DNA reads TGCGCCAGCAGTGAGTGGCTCCGGAGCTCCTACAATGAGCAGTTCTTC.

The chain joins TRBV5-4 to TRBJ2-5; 10 nucleotides agree with TRBD2. With 5 bases clipped from V and 5 bases from J, the junction kept 9 bases outside the gene matches. The CDR3 covers 15 residues. Germline CDR1 reads SGHNT; CDR2 reads YYREEE (reference sequence). CDR3 coding DNA: TGTGCCAGCAGATTGACTAGCGGGTCGTTGGAGACCCAGTACTTC. Translating it yields CASRLTSGSLETQYF.

For this clone: This CDR3 is also generated by other DNA sequences in the sample. The V call is TRBV6-1, the J call TRBJ1-6; the D gene is possibly TRBD1 (6 bases). V was pared by 8 bases and J by 0 bases, with 11 bases between. The CDR3 loop spans 15 amino acids. Per the germline V gene, CDR1 is MNHNS and CDR2 is SASEGT. The CDR3 protein is CASRQDSSYNSPLHF. CDR3 nucleotides: TGTGCCAGCCGGCAGGACAGCTCCTATAATTCACCCCTCCACTTT.

The rearrangement joins TRBV5-1 to TRBJ2-5; 9 nucleotides align to TRBD2. Germline assignment: CDR1 SGHRS and CDR2 YFSETQ. V gave up 5 bases and J gave up 5 bases; unmatched junction bases: 10. The CDR3 runs to 15 residues. This CDR3 reads CASRLPAGGPETQYF. The CDR3 nucleotides are TGCGCCAGCAGACTCCCAGCGGGGGGCCCCGAGACCCAGTACTTC.

The count of this clone is one. This chain uses TRBV19 with TRBJ1-6; 9 nucleotides match TRBD1. CDR3 size: 15 residues. Germline CDR1 is LNHDA and CDR2 is SQIVND (reference sequence). Trimming took 4 bases from V and 8 from J; bases not matched to a gene: 6. CDR3: CASSTLGQGHSPLHF. The CDR3 DNA sequence: TGTGCCAGTAGTACCCTGGGACAGGGCCATTCACCCCTCCACTTT.

This chain connects TRBV2 to TRBJ2-3; 8 nucleotides align to TRBD2. The germline gives CDR1 SNHLY, CDR2 FYNNEI. V lost 6 bases to trimming and J lost 0 bases; unmatched junction nucleotides: 8. This CDR3 region has 16 residues. The CDR3 region is CASRGRTSTSTDTQYF. The CDR3 DNA reads TGTGCCAGCAGAGGAAGGACTAGCACTAGCACAGATACGCAGTATTTT. Supplemented by reference TRBV2 and TRBJ2-3, the full variable domain reads EPEVTQTPSHQVTQMGQEVILRCVPISNHLYFYWYRQILGQKVEFLVSFYNNEISEKSEIFDDQFSVERPDGSNFTLKIRSTKLEDSAMYFCASRGRTSTSTDTQYFGPGTRLTVL.

The rearrangement joins TRBV4-3 to TRBJ1-5, with 10 bases identical to TRBD1. Germline V lookup: CDR1 LGHNA, CDR2 YSLEER. The V gene end was trimmed by 0 bases and the J gene end by 5 bases; junction bases not matched to a gene: 7. The CDR3 runs to 17 residues. The CDR3 nucleotides read TGCGCCAGCAGCCAAGAGTGGGACAGGGGACGGGATCAGCCCCAGCATTTT. This sequence encodes CASSQEWDRGRDQPQHF.

The chain employs TRBV29-1 and TRBJ1-2, with D perhaps TRBD1 (6 bases). The ends were cut back, 3 bases at V and 4 bases at J, with 18 bases in the middle. The CDR3 loop spans 15 amino acids. The germline gives CDR1 SQVTM, CDR2 ANQGSEA. The chain's CDR3 is CSVDRDTEGPYGYTF. CDR3 bases: TGCAGCGTTGATCGGGACACCGAAGGGCCCTATGGCTACACCTTC.

V is TRBV5-6 and J is TRBJ1-6, with 7 positions matching TRBD1. The germline V gene has CDR1 SGHDT and CDR2 YYEEEE. Trimming cost V 4 bases and J 7 bases; bases outside gene matches: 8. The CDR3 is 15 amino acids. The CDR3 DNA reads TGTGCCAGCAGCCCCGAGGGGGCGGACAATTCACCCCTCCACTTT. This sequence encodes CASSPEGADNSPLHF.

This clone was counted a few times. This sequence joins TRBV29-1 and TRBJ1-1; possible D gene TRBD1, 6 bases. CDR3 length: 15 residues. Between the trimmed V and J ends, which lost 3 bases and 4 bases, there was a span of 18 bases. CDR1 SQVTM and CDR2 ANQGSEA come from the germline V gene. The CDR3 loop reads CSVELDDRLPTEAFF. In DNA, the CDR3 is TGCAGCGTTGAGCTCGATGACAGGCTCCCCACTGAAGCTTTCTTT.

The chain carries TRBV10-3 and TRBJ1-1; TRBD1 matches 7 bases. The V gene end was trimmed by 6 bases and the J gene end by 4 bases; junction bases not matched to a gene: 5. Germline assignment: CDR1 ENHRY and CDR2 SYGVKD. The CDR3 spans 13 residues. DNA for the CDR3: TGTGCCATCAGCCAGGGGGAGGTCACTGAAGCTTTCTTT. As protein: CAISQGEVTEAFF.

The chain couples TRBV9 to TRBJ2-3; tentatively, D is TRBD1 (6 bases). CDR3 length: 18 amino acids. Between the trimmed V and J ends, which lost 0 bases and 0 bases, there was a span of 17 bases. Germline CDR1 is SGDLS and CDR2 is YYNGEE. In nucleotides, the CDR3 is TGTGCCAGCAGCGTAGGGGTCCTCAGGGGTACTAGCACAGATACGCAGTATTTT. Residues: CASSVGVLRGTSTDTQYF.

This chain connects TRBV6-4 to TRBJ2-3, with 8 bases that match TRBD1. With V trimmed by 5 bases and J by 2 bases, 9 bases remained unmatched. CDR1 and CDR2 from the germline V gene are MRHNA and SNTAGT. CDR3 length: 16 amino acids. The CDR3 here is CASSPGQGPITDTQYF. The CDR3 nucleotides are TGTGCCAGCAGTCCCGGACAGGGTCCCATCACAGATACGCAGTATTTT.

V is TRBV28 and J is TRBJ2-7; TRBD1 might be the D (6 bases). The CDR3 runs to 14 residues. Deletions cut 6 bases from V and 7 bases from J, with 19 bases between. Per the germline V gene, CDR1 is MDHEN and CDR2 is SYDVKM. This CDR3 is CASRWRTAPREQYF. In DNA, the CDR3 is TGTGCCAGCAGGTGGAGGACAGCCCCTCGGGAGCAGTACTTC.

The count of this clone is one. The identical CDR3 is also encoded by other nucleotide sequences in the sample. V gene TRBV28 combines with J gene TRBJ2-1, with 11 bases lining up with TRBD2. This CDR3 comprises 16 residues. Germline trimming cut 4 bases from V and 0 bases from J; bases unmatched to any gene: 2. In germline, CDR1 is MDHEN, CDR2 SYDVKM. CDR3 loop: CASSSTSGSSYNEQFF. As DNA, the CDR3 is TGTGCCAGCAGTTCCACTAGCGGGAGCTCCTACAATGAGCAGTTCTTC.

The V gene is TRBV4-3, the J gene TRBJ1-3; D unresolved. With 1 base removed from V and 1 base from J, the gap between germline ends came to 8 bases. The CDR3 runs to 15 residues. Germline lookup yields CDR1 LGHNA and CDR2 YSLEER. The CDR3 DNA sequence: TGCGCCAGCAGCCAAGCAAAGAGTTCTGGAAACACCATATATTTT. Translation gives CASSQAKSSGNTIYF.

The V and J genes are TRBV7-7 and TRBJ2-1; 8 nucleotides align to TRBD2. CDR1 is SSHAT, CDR2 FNYEAQ, per germline (reference sequence). After removal of 1 base from V and 6 bases from J, the junction contained 8 bases not matched to a gene. This CDR3 spans 16 amino acids. As DNA, the CDR3 is TGTGCCAGCAGCTTAGTATTAGCGGGGACAATCAATGAGCAGTTCTTC. As protein: CASSLVLAGTINEQFF.

V usage is TRBV4-1 and J usage is TRBJ2-7, with 9 bases fitting TRBD2. J gave up 2 bases and V 4 bases, and 6 bases lay outside the gene matches. The CDR3 is made up of 15 amino acids. The germline CDR1 and CDR2 sequences are MGHRA and YSYEKL. The CDR3 DNA follows: TGCGCCAGCAGCCCGAGGGTAGCGGGGGCCTACGAGCAGTACTTC. As protein: CASSPRVAGAYEQYF.